The clone carrying this T cell receptor (beta chain) was seen many times. Its antigen is not known. In TCRdb, the 5' RACE reads were re-called with MiXCR into one record per CDR3 protein. Seen here are under 250,000 distinct CDR3 sequences, about 16% observed once, and the top ten hold 2.1%. The sample originates from a study of T-cell memory formation after mild COVID-19. Study-wide findings and caveats: Whether day 37 second-wave clones are SARS-CoV-2-specific was not confirmed.

The V gene lost 5 bases and the J gene lost 7 bases, with 15 bases spanning the gap. The CDR3 sequence is 14 residues long. This clonotype originated in an adult woman who had mild COVID-19 (a few samples of this study predate the infection). Cell type and time point are not known. The sample consisted of PBMCs or a T cell subset sorted from them (not recorded which). V gene TRBV12-3 or TRBV12-4 combines with J gene TRBJ1-5; tentatively, D is TRBD1 (5 bases). CDR3 region: CASSPRGGGQPQHF. The DNA of the CDR3 is TGTGCCAGCAGTCCCCGTGGGGGAGGACAGCCCCAGCATTTT.